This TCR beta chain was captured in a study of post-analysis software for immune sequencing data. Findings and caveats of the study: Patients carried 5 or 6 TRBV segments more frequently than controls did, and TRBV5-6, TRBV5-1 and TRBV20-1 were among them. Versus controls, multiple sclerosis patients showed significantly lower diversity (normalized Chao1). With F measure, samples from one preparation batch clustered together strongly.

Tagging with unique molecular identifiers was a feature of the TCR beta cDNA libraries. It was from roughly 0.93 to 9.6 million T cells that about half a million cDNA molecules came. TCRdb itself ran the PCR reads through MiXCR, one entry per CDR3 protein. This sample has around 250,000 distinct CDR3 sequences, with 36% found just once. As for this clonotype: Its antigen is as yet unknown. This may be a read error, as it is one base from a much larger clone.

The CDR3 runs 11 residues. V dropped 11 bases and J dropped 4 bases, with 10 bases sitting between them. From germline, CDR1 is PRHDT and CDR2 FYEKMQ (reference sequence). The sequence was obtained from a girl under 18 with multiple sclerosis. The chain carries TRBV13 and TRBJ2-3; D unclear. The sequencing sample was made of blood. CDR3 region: CAGTVADTQYF. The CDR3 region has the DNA TGTGCCGGCACCGTAGCAGATACGCAGTATTTT.